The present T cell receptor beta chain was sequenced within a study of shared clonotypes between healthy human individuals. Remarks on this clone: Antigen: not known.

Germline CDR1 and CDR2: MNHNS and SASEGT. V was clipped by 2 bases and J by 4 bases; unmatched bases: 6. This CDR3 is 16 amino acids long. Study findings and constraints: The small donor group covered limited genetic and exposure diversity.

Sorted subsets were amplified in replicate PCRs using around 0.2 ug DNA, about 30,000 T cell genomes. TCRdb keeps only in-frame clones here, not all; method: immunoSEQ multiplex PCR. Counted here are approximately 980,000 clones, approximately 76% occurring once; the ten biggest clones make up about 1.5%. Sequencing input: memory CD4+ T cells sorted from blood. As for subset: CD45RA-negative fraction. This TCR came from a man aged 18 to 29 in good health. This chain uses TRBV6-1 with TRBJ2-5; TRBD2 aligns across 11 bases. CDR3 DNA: TGTGCCAGCAGTGAAACCCTAGCGGGAGGTGTAGAGACCCAGTACTTC. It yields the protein CASSETLAGGVETQYF.